Described below is a single TCR beta chain sequence and its context. The antigen is not known. The record originates from a study of shared clonotypes between healthy human individuals. Study-level background: CD8 memory received one plate per donor, CD8 naive two, CD4 memory three and CD4 naive three. The study, taken as a whole, reports: Non-shared clonotypes had lower generation probabilities than those shared by all four donors.

Germline V gene sequence: CDR1 SGHRS, CDR2 YFSETQ. The V and J ends lost 4 bases and 1 base, in that order; junction bases with no gene match: 3. This CDR3 region has 14 residues. Here immunoSEQ multiplex PCR was the method, and the copy in TCRdb shows in-frame clones only, minus some. The table includes 2 million to 2.5 million clones, around 95% detected once. The material sequenced was naive CD4+ T cells sorted from blood. This sample's subset: CD45RA+ positively selected. This TCR was sampled from a young man in good health. The chain links TRBV5-1 to TRBJ1-1, with 8 bases lining up with TRBD1. CDR3 residues: CASSRGTGNTEAFF. The CDR3 DNA is TGCGCCAGCAGCCGAGGGACAGGGAACACTGAAGCTTTCTTT.